Below are 21 T cell receptor beta chains sequenced from a single sample in a study of blood T cell repertoires in COVID-19. Assay used: immunoSEQ multiplex PCR; TCRdb lists only in-frame clones, some missing. The data hold 50,000 to 60,000 clones, with around 90% observed a single time. Material: peripheral blood. These receptors were taken from a man aged 35-49 years with COVID-19, enrolled during active disease.

This chain joins TRBV7-9 and TRBJ1-5, with 8 bases identical to TRBD1. The V segment lost 5 bases and the J segment 2 bases; nucleotides outside the gene matches: 5. The CDR3 is made up of 15 amino acids. Germline V gene sequence: CDR1 SEHNR, CDR2 FQNEAQ (reference sequence). The CDR3 protein is CASSGAGGRNQPQHF. In DNA, the CDR3 is TGTGCCAGCAGCGGTGCAGGGGGCCGCAATCAGCCCCAGCATTTT.

V gene TRBV27 combines with J gene TRBJ2-5; 8 nucleotides agree with TRBD1. The CDR3 runs 16 residues. Looked up from germline, CDR1 is MNHEY and CDR2 is SMNVEV (reference sequence). V dropped 1 base and J dropped 4; count of bases not matched to a gene: 8. The CDR3, as DNA: TGTGCCAGCAGTTTATATGGACAGGGATTCGGAGAGACCCAGTACTTC. Its protein product is CASSLYGQGFGETQYF.

This rearrangement joins TRBV6-1 to TRBJ1-6, with no clear D. This CDR3 region has 15 residues. Germline lookup yields CDR1 MNHNS and CDR2 SASEGT. The germline V and J ends were trimmed by 3 bases and 3 bases, with 9 bases remaining between them. Here the CDR3 reads CASSDGLNYNSPLHF. For the CDR3, the DNA is TGTGCCAGCAGTGACGGACTGAACTATAATTCACCCCTCCACTTT.

This clone was counted once. This chain uses TRBV30 with TRBJ1-6; TRBD1 might be the D (5 bases). Germline values: CDR1 GTSNPN, CDR2 SVGIG (reference sequence). The CDR3 is 16 amino acids. Trimming removed 5 bases at V and 6 bases at J, with 20 bases between. The CDR3 reads CAWVPGGRIGNSPLHF. The DNA for the CDR3 is TGTGCCTGGGTACCCGGGGGTAGGATCGGTAATTCACCCCTCCACTTT.

The chain combines TRBV5-4 with TRBJ1-6, with D hard to call. The ends were cut back, 0 bases at V and 7 bases at J, with 14 bases in the middle. Germline assignment: CDR1 SGHNT and CDR2 YYREEE (reference sequence). CDR3 length: 16 amino acids. CDR3 amino acids: CASSLVGGSGNSPLHF. The CDR3, as DNA: TGTGCCAGCAGCTTGGTTGGAGGGAGCGGAAATTCACCCCTCCACTTT.

This chain uses TRBV2 with TRBJ2-5, with no clear D. The CDR3 contains 14 residues. The ends were cut back, 1 base at V and 6 bases at J, with 12 bases in the middle. Germline values: CDR1 SNHLY, CDR2 FYNNEI. CDR3 nucleotides: TGTGCCAGCAGTGAAGGTTCGGTGGAGAAGACCCAGTACTTC. It encodes CASSEGSVEKTQYF.

The chain joins TRBV27 to TRBJ1-2; TRBD1 is a possible D gene (5 bases). The CDR3 covers 15 residues. Germline V CDR1 and CDR2: MNHEY, SMNVEV (reference sequence). The germline V and J ends were trimmed by 9 bases and 1 base, with 18 bases remaining between them. In nucleotides, the CDR3 is TGTGCCAGTTCCCCTTCAGGGCGCGTTAACTATGGCTACACCTTC. Translation gives CASSPSGRVNYGYTF.

The chain is built from TRBV30 and TRBJ1-6, with D perhaps TRBD1 (5 bases). Trimming removed 6 bases from V and 1 base from J, with 10 bases in between. The length of the CDR3 is 14 residues. Germline V lookup: CDR1 GTSNPN, CDR2 SVGIG (reference sequence). The CDR3 loop reads CACLRGSYNSPLHF. CDR3 DNA: TGTGCCTGTCTTAGGGGATCCTATAATTCACCCCTCCACTTT. Variable domain in full (rest from reference TRBV30 and TRBJ1-6): SQTIHQWPATLVQPVGSPLSLECTVEGTSNPNLYWYRQAAGRGLQLLFYSVGIGQISSEVPQNLSASRPQDRQFILSSKKLLLSDSGFYLCACLRGSYNSPLHFGNGTRLTVT.

The chain carries TRBV10-3 and TRBJ2-1, with 9 bases identical to TRBD1. The CDR3 has 15 residues. Per germline, CDR1 ENHRY and CDR2 SYGVKD. V lost 6 bases to trimming and J lost 5 bases; unmatched junction nucleotides: 8. CDR3 loop: CAISEGQGRNNEQFF. CDR3 coding DNA: TGTGCCATCAGCGAGGGACAGGGAAGAAACAATGAGCAGTTCTTC.

This rearrangement joins TRBV28 to TRBJ1-5; D gene unclear. The V end lost 2 bases, the J end lost 5 bases, and 4 bases lay between the germline ends. Germline CDR1 reads MDHEN; CDR2 reads SYDVKM. This CDR3 is 12 amino acids long. CDR3 in amino acids: CASSLEDQPQHF. For the CDR3, the DNA is TGTGCCAGCAGTTTAGAGGATCAGCCCCAGCATTTT. The full variable domain, in which reference TRBV28 and TRBJ1-5 provide the parts outside the CDR3, is DVKVTQSSRYLVKRTGEKVFLECVQDMDHENMFWYRQDPGLGLRLIYFSYDVKMKEKGDIPEGYSVSREKKERFSLILESASTNQTSMYLCASSLEDQPQHFGDGTRLSIL.

The V and J genes are TRBV6-6 and TRBJ2-3; D may be TRBD1 (7 bases). The V and J ends lost 6 bases and 1 base respectively, with 17 bases between them. Germline lookup yields CDR1 MNHNY and CDR2 SVGAGI (reference sequence). The CDR3 consists of 16 residues. The CDR3 loop reads CASRPGGGRGTDTQYF. The CDR3 DNA reads TGTGCCAGCAGACCAGGGGGAGGACGGGGCACAGATACGCAGTATTTT.

The genes are TRBV6-1 and TRBJ1-2; a weak D match, TRBD1 (5 bases). Trimming shortened V by 2 bases and J by 0 bases, and 7 bases separated the two germline ends. There are 14 residues in the CDR3. Germline V gives CDR1 MNHNS, CDR2 SASEGT. The CDR3 DNA follows: TGTGCCAGCAGTGAAACAGGATCTAACTATGGCTACACCTTC. Residues: CASSETGSNYGYTF.

The CDR3 reads CASGTGQGKAEAFF. DNA for the CDR3: TGTGCTAGTGGGACGGGACAGGGGAAGGCTGAAGCTTTCTTT. The chain joins TRBV12-5 to TRBJ1-1; 10 nucleotides match TRBD1. V trimming: 6 bases; J trimming: 6 bases; junction bases outside the gene matches: 7. The CDR3 runs to 14 residues. CDR1 and CDR2 from the germline V gene are LGHNT and FRNRAP.

The count of this clone is one. The genes are TRBV5-4 and TRBJ2-5, with 9 bases matching TRBD2. CDR1 is SGHNT and CDR2 is YYREEE in the germline V gene (reference sequence). The CDR3 loop spans 16 amino acids. Trimming cost V 4 bases and J 4 bases; bases outside gene matches: 11. The CDR3 is CASSRAWASGTETQYF. Here the CDR3 DNA reads TGTGCCAGCAGCCGGGCTTGGGCTAGCGGGACAGAGACCCAGTACTTC. The full variable domain, in which reference TRBV5-4 and TRBJ2-5 provide the parts outside the CDR3, is ETGVTQSPTHLIKTRGQQVTLRCSSQSGHNTVSWYQQALGQGPQFIFQYYREEENGRGNFPPRFSGLQFPNYSSELNVNALELDDSALYLCASSRAWASGTETQYFGPGTRLLVL.

This clone was observed a single time. The rearrangement links TRBV4-1 to TRBJ1-4; 12 nucleotides match TRBD1. The germline V gene has CDR1 MGHRA and CDR2 YSYEKL. Trimming cost V 6 bases and J 11 bases; bases outside gene matches: 7. The CDR3 extends over 14 amino acids. The CDR3 region has the DNA TGCGCCAGCAGTTCGGGACAGGGGGCTGAGAAACTGTTTTTT. Encoded protein: CASSSGQGAEKLFF.

The chain uses TRBV2 and TRBJ1-2; TRBD1 might be the D (5 bases). Looked up from germline, CDR1 is SNHLY and CDR2 is FYNNEI. The CDR3 contains 12 residues. V gave up 2 bases and J gave up 8 bases, with 9 bases separating them. The CDR3 reads CASSERGGGYTF. For the CDR3, the DNA is TGTGCCAGCAGTGAAAGGGGAGGCGGCTACACCTTC.

The V call is TRBV24-1, the J call TRBJ2-6; maybe TRBD1 (6 bases). V lost 3 bases to trimming and J lost 0 bases, with 14 bases between them. The length of the CDR3 is 18 residues. Germline values: CDR1 KGHDR, CDR2 SFDVKD. The CDR3, as DNA: TGTGCCACCAGTGATCCACAGGGAACAAGCTCTGGGGCCAACGTCCTGACTTTC. Protein product: CATSDPQGTSSGANVLTF.

The rearrangement links TRBV20-1 to TRBJ1-3; no firm D call. Looked up from germline, CDR1 is DFQATT and CDR2 is SNEGSKA (reference sequence). With 3 bases removed from V and 0 bases from J, the gap between germline ends came to 9 bases. This CDR3 is built from 14 residues. CDR3 coding DNA: TGCAGTGCTAGTCCTGGGCTCTCTGGAAACACCATATATTTT. Translated: CSASPGLSGNTIYF.

This clone was detected only once. The chain combines TRBV28 with TRBJ1-1; 7 bases map to TRBD1. V lost 3 bases, J lost 4 bases, and 5 bases stayed unmatched. CDR1 is MDHEN and CDR2 is SYDVKM in the germline V gene. The CDR3 runs 14 residues. This CDR3 reads CASSLGDRATEAFF. CDR3 coding DNA: TGTGCCAGCAGTTTGGGAGACAGGGCCACTGAAGCTTTCTTT.

This chain connects TRBV6-5 to TRBJ1-2, with 8 bases lining up with TRBD1. CDR3 length equals 13 residues. Trimming took 9 bases from V and 6 from J; bases not matched to a gene: 9. Germline assignment: CDR1 MNHEY and CDR2 SVGAGI. The CDR3 sequence is CASRDRGENGYTF. In DNA form, the CDR3 reads TGTGCCAGTAGAGACAGGGGCGAGAATGGCTACACCTTC.

This chain links TRBV6-1 with TRBJ2-7; TRBD2 might be the D (5 bases). Deletions cut 3 bases from V and 2 bases from J, with 8 bases between. Germline V CDR1 and CDR2: MNHNS, SASEGT. This CDR3 region has 13 residues. The CDR3 loop is CASSDRGAYEQYF. The CDR3 bases are TGTGCCAGCAGTGATCGGGGTGCCTACGAGCAGTACTTC.